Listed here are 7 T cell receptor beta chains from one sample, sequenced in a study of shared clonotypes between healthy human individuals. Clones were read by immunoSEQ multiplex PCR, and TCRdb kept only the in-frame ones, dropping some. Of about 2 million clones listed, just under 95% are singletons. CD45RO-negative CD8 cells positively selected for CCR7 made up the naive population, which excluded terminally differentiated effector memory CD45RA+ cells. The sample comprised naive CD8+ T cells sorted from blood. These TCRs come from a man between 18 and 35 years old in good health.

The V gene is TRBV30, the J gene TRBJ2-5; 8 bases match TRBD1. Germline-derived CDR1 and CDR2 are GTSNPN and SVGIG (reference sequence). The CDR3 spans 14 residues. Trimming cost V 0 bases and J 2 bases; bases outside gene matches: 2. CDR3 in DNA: TGTGCCTGGAGTGTAGGGACAGGTCAAGAGACCCAGTACTTC. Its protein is CAWSVGTGQETQYF.

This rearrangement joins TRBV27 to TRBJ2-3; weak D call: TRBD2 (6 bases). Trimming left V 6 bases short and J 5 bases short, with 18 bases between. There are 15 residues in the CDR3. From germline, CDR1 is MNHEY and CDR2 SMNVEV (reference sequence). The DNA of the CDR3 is TGTGCCAGCAGACACGCGGGCGGGGAATTAGATACGCAGTATTTT. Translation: CASRHAGGELDTQYF.

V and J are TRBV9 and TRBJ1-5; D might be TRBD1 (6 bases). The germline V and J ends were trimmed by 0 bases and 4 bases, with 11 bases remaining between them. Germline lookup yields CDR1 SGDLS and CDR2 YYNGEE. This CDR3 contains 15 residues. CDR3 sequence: CASSVDGRGNQPQHF. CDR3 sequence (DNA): TGTGCCAGCAGCGTAGACGGCAGGGGAAATCAGCCCCAGCATTTT. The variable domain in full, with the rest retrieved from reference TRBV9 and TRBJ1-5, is DSGVTQTPKHLITATGQRVTLRCSPRSGDLSVYWYQQSLDQGLQFLIQYYNGEERAKGNILERFSAQQFPDLHSELNLSSLELGDSALYFCASSVDGRGNQPQHFGDGTRLSIL.

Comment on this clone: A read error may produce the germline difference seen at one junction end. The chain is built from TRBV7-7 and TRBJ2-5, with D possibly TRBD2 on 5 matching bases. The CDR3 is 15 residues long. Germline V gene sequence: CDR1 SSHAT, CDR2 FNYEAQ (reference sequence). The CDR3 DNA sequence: TGTGCTAGCAGCTTAGCGACTGCGGCTCAAGAGACCCAGTACTTC. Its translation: CASSLATAAQETQYF. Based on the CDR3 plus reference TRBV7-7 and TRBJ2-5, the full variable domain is GAGVSQSPRYKVTKRGQDVTLRCDPISSHATLYWYQQALGQGPEFLTYFNYEAQPDKSGLPSDRFSAERPEGSISTLTIQRTEQRDSAMYRCASSLATAAQETQYFGPGTRLLVL.

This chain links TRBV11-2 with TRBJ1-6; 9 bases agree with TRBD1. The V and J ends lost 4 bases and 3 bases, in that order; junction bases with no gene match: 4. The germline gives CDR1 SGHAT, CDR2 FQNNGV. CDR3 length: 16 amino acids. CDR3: CASSSTGGSYNSPLHF. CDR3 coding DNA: TGTGCCAGCAGCTCTACAGGGGGCAGCTATAATTCACCCCTCCACTTT.

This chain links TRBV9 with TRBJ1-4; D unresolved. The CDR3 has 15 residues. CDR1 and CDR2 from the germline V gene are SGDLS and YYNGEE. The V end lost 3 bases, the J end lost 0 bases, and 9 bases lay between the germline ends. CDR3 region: CASSEDGATNEKLFF. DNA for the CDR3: TGTGCCAGCAGCGAAGACGGTGCAACTAATGAAAAACTGTTTTTT.

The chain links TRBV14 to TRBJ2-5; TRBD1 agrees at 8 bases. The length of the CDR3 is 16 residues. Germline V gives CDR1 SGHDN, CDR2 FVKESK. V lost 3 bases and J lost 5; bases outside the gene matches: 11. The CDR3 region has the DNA TGTGCCAGCAGCCAGTTAGACAGGGGCGTTTTGGAGACCCAGTACTTC. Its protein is CASSQLDRGVLETQYF.